The rows below give T cell receptor beta chains drawn from one sample of a study of T cell responses to AZD1222 COVID-19 vaccine. Using immunoSEQ multiplex PCR, the repertoire was profiled, and TCRdb retains in-frame clones only, with some absent. The repertoire consists of over 150,000 clones, with 70% to 90% occurring once and the leading ten covering 5.5%. The sample here was peripheral blood, taken on day 0 of MenACWY control vaccination. Every receptor here comes from an adult in good health. Both conserved end residues are part of each CDR3. The D gene is left open where the match is weak. For some rows the clone size is stated as once, few or many, or as a class when expanded; others skip it.

V gene	D gene	clone size	J gene	CDR3 DNA	CDR3 protein
TRBV27	.	.	TRBJ2-5	TGTGCCAGCAGTTTTCGAGGAGAGACCCAGTACTTC	CASSFRGETQYF
TRBV28	.	.	TRBJ1-2	TGTGCCAGCACCCACCGGGGGCCCTATGGAGGCTACACCTTC	CASTHRGPYGGYTF
TRBV10-3	.	.	TRBJ2-1	TGTGCCATCAGTGAGGGGAATGAGCAGTTCTTC	CAISEGNEQFF
TRBV6-5	.	.	TRBJ1-5	TGTGCCATCGATGATGTCAGGGGTGGCAATCAGCCCCAGCATTTT	CAIDDVRGGNQPQHF
TRBV3-1/TRBV3-2	TRBD2	.	TRBJ2-1	TGTGCCAGCAGCCGATTACCACTAGCGGGGGGATACAATGAGCAGTTCTTC	CASSRLPLAGGYNEQFF
TRBV2	TRBD1	.	TRBJ2-2	TGTGCCAGCAGTACGGACAGGGGCACCGGGGAGCTGTTTTTT	CASSTDRGTGELFF
TRBV11-2	.	.	TRBJ1-4	TGTGCCAGCAGCCTCGAGGGTTCTTCGCGTAAAAAACTGTTTTTT	CASSLEGSSRKKLFF
TRBV6-2/TRBV6-3	.	.	TRBJ1-1	TGTGCCAGCAGTCCCGCGGGGGGCACTGAAGCTTTCTTT	CASSPAGGTEAFF
TRBV19	.	.	TRBJ1-2	TGTGCCAGTAGTAATCAGGCTACAATAATTCCACCTAACTATGGCTACACCTTC	CASSNQATIIPPNYGYTF
TRBV24-1	.	.	TRBJ2-2	TGTGCCACCGCCCCACGGTTACGGGTGAACACCGGGGAGCTGTTTTTT	CATAPRLRVNTGELFF
TRBV24-1	.	.	TRBJ2-2	TGTGCCACCAGTGATCAAGGCACCGGGGAGCTGTTTTTT	CATSDQGTGELFF
TRBV5-1	TRBD1	once	TRBJ1-6	TGCGCCAGCAGCTCGACAGGGGTGGGGACAGTTTCACCCCTCCACTTT	CASSSTGVGTVSPLHF
TRBV12-3/TRBV12-4	.	.	TRBJ2-2	TGTGCCAGCAGCCCGAGAACCACCGGGGAGCTGTTTTTT	CASSPRTTGELFF
TRBV29-1	.	.	TRBJ1-6	TGCAGCGTTGGAAGGACAGATAATTCACCCCTCCACTTT	CSVGRTDNSPLHF
TRBV27	.	.	TRBJ2-1	TGTGCCAGCAGTTCCTGGACTTTGGGGGGCAATGAGCAGTTCTTC	CASSSWTLGGNEQFF
TRBV1	.	.	TRBJ1-2	TGCACCAGCAGCCAAGATCCCCCTAACTATGGCTACACCTTC	CTSSQDPPNYGYTF
TRBV7-2	TRBD2	.	TRBJ2-7	TGTGCCAGCAGCTTATTAGCGGGAGGAAGCGAGCAGTACTTC	CASSLLAGGSEQYF
TRBV5-1	TRBD1	.	TRBJ2-5	TGCGCCAGCAGCTCGGAGGGACAGGGGGGAGAGACCCAGTACTTC	CASSSEGQGGETQYF
TRBV7-6	.	once	TRBJ2-7	TGTGCCAGCAGCTTAAACGGGGCCTACGAGCAGTACTTC	CASSLNGAYEQYF
TRBV19	TRBD1	.	TRBJ1-2	TGTGCCAGTAGTTGGACAGGGGATGGTGGCTACACCTTC	CASSWTGDGGYTF
TRBV6-5	TRBD1	.	TRBJ1-1	TGTGCCAGCACTTTGGACAGGGGATTGGAAGCTTTCTTT	CASTLDRGLEAFF
TRBV5-5	.	.	TRBJ1-4	TGTGCCAGCAGCTTGGAACAGCTAAATAATGAAAAACTGTTTTTT	CASSLEQLNNEKLFF
TRBV10-1	.	.	TRBJ1-2	TGCGCCAGCAGTGAGTCTGGGGACTATGGCTACACCTTC	CASSESGDYGYTF
TRBV7-9	TRBD1	.	TRBJ1-5	TGTGCCAGCAGCCCCGGACAGGGAAGGGATCAGCCCCAGCATTTT	CASSPGQGRDQPQHF
TRBV2	.	.	TRBJ1-2	TGTGCCAGCACTAACTATGGCTACACCTTC	CASTNYGYTF
TRBV12-3/TRBV12-4	.	.	TRBJ1-2	TGTGCCAGCAGTTTAGGGACAGTCCGCGACACCTTC	CASSLGTVRDTF
TRBV6-5	.	.	TRBJ2-4	TGTGCCAGCAGTTACTCGGGTCCCAGCTCTACCATTCAGTACTTC	CASSYSGPSSTIQYF
TRBV5-1	.	.	TRBJ1-6	TGCGCCAGCAGTACCGACATGAGGTTAAGTGGATCACCCCTCCACTTT	CASSTDMRLSGSPLHF
TRBV7-2	.	.	TRBJ1-4	TGTGCCAGCAGCTTAATGGGGGGGCAGGGTGAAAAACTGTTTTTT	CASSLMGGQGEKLFF
TRBV21-1	.	.	TRBJ2-7	TGTGCCAGCACCCCGGACGGAGGGAACACCTACGAGCAGTACTTC	CASTPDGGNTYEQYF
TRBV7-9	.	.	TRBJ2-7	TGTGCCAGCAGCTTAGGGACAGCGGGCGAGCAGTACTTC	CASSLGTAGEQYF
TRBV9	.	.	TRBJ2-5	TGTGCCAGCAGCGTAGGACTAGACTCCGGAGAGACCCAGTACTTC	CASSVGLDSGETQYF
TRBV10-3	.	.	TRBJ1-2	TGTGCCATCTGGGATCCTGGGGTGGACAGACCCAACTTAGGTGGCTACACCTTC	CAIWDPGVDRPNLGGYTF
TRBV5-1	TRBD1	.	TRBJ1-1	TGCGCCAGCAGCTGGGGGACAGGGGAAGCTTTCTTT	CASSWGTGEAFF
TRBV5-8	.	once	TRBJ1-5	TGTGCCAGCAGCTTTCATTATAGCAATCAGCCCCAGCATTTT	CASSFHYSNQPQHF
TRBV6-6	TRBD1	.	TRBJ1-5	TGTGCCAGCAGGTACAGGGGTAGCAATCAGCCCCAGCATTTT	CASRYRGSNQPQHF
TRBV28	.	.	TRBJ1-1	TGTGCCGCAAGGGGGGGCGCTGAAGCTTTCTTT	CAARGGAEAFF
TRBV18	TRBD2	.	TRBJ2-7	TGTGCCAGCTCGGAGGAGGGAGGGATGTCCTACGAGCAGTACTTC	CASSEEGGMSYEQYF
TRBV11-2	.	few	TRBJ1-4	TGTGCCAGCAGCTTAGGGCGAGTTGAAAAACTGTTTTTT	CASSLGRVEKLFF
TRBV7-2	TRBD2	many	TRBJ2-1	TGTGCCAGCAGCTTAGGGAGCGGGGGGTACAATGAGCAGTTCTTC	CASSLGSGGYNEQFF
TRBV18	.	few	TRBJ2-5	TGTGCCAGCTCACCACCGTGGGGCAGAGAGACCCAGTACTTC	CASSPPWGRETQYF
TRBV4-2	TRBD2	.	TRBJ2-7	TGTGCCAGCAGCCAATACACTAGCGGTCCCTACGAGCAGTACTTC	CASSQYTSGPYEQYF
TRBV18	.	.	TRBJ1-4	TGTGCCAGCTCACCACCAGGGGAAAAACTGTTTTTT	CASSPPGEKLFF
TRBV3-1/TRBV3-2	.	.	TRBJ1-1	TGTGCCAGCAGCCAAGTAGACACTGAAGCTTTCTTT	CASSQVDTEAFF
TRBV28	TRBD1	.	TRBJ1-3	TGTGCCAGCAGTTTATTTCCTAGGGGGCCGGAAAGCTCTGGAAACACCATATATTTT	CASSLFPRGPESSGNTIYF
TRBV29-1	TRBD1	.	TRBJ2-3	TGCAGCGTTGAGCCGGGACAGGCCACAGATACGCAGTATTTT	CSVEPGQATDTQYF
TRBV19	.	.	TRBJ2-1	TGTGCCAGTAGTATCCCTGGGGACCTCAATGAGCAGTTCTTC	CASSIPGDLNEQFF
TRBV9	.	.	TRBJ2-1	TGTGCCAGCAGCGTAGACGTAAGCAATGAGCAGTTCTTC	CASSVDVSNEQFF
TRBV7-2	.	.	TRBJ1-4	TGTGCCAGCAGCTCCGGGCCCGGAGGCCTAAATGAAAAACTGTTTTTT	CASSSGPGGLNEKLFF
TRBV7-2	TRBD1	.	TRBJ2-4	TGTGCCAGCAGCTTCTGGACAGGGGAGGGCATTCAGTACTTC	CASSFWTGEGIQYF
TRBV29-1	.	.	TRBJ1-1	TGCAGCGTTTTGTCCCGGGGGAACACTGAAGCTTTCTTT	CSVLSRGNTEAFF
TRBV28	TRBD1	few	TRBJ1-2	TGTGCCAGCAGTTTGTTGAACAGGGGTGGCTACACCTTC	CASSLLNRGGYTF
TRBV11-2	.	.	TRBJ1-6	TGTGCCAGCAGCTTATTAGGTTCGGGACGACTAAATTCACCCCTCCACTTT	CASSLLGSGRLNSPLHF
TRBV15	.	.	TRBJ1-4	TGTGCCACCAGCCCGAGAACCCCTACCGGTGAAAAACTGTTTTTT	CATSPRTPTGEKLFF
TRBV25-1	.	.	TRBJ1-5	TGTGCCAGCAGTGTAGGCAATCAGCCCCAGCATTTT	CASSVGNQPQHF
TRBV7-2	TRBD2	.	TRBJ2-7	TGTGCCAGCGAGACTAGCGGGTACCCCTACGAGCAGTACTTC	CASETSGYPYEQYF